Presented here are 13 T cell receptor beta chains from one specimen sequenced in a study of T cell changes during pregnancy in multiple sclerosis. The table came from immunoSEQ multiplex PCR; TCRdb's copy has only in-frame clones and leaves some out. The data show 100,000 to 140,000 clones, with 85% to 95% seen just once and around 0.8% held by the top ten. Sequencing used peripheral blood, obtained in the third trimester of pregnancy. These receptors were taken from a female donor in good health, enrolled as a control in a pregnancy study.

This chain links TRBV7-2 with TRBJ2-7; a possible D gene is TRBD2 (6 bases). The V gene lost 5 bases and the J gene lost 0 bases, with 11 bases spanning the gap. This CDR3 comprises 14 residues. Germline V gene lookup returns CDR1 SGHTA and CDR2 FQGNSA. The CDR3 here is CASSLLTSSYEQYF. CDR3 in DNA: TGTGCCAGCAGCCTCCTGACTAGCTCCTACGAGCAGTACTTC.

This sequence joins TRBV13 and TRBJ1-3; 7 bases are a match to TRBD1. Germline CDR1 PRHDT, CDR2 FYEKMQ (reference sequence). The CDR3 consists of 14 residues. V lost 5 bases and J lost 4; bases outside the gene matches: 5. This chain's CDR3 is CASSTRQGGNTIYF. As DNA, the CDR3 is TGTGCCAGCAGCACCCGACAGGGCGGAAACACCATATATTTT.

CDR3 coding DNA: TGTGCCAGCAGTGATACGGGGGGCTCCTACAATGAGCAGTTCTTC. Amino acid sequence: CASSDTGGSYNEQFF. The chain carries TRBV2 and TRBJ2-1, with 7 bases identical to TRBD2. The V gene end was trimmed by 3 bases and the J gene end by 0 bases; junction bases not matched to a gene: 2. Germline values: CDR1 SNHLY, CDR2 FYNNEI. CDR3 length equals 15 residues.

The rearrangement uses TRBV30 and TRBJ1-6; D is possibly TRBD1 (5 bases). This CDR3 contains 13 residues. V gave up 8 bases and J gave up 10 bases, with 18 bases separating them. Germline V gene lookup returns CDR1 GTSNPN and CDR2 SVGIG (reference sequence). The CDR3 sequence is CALGAGLESPLHF. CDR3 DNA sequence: TGTGCCCTCGGAGCAGGGTTAGAATCACCCCTCCACTTT.

CDR3 loop: CASSTVRGQDTQYF. The CDR3 DNA follows: TGTGCCAGTAGTACGGTCAGGGGGCAAGATACGCAGTATTTT. V gene TRBV19 combines with J gene TRBJ2-3; TRBD1 aligns across 8 bases. The CDR3 length is 14 residues. Germline values: CDR1 LNHDA, CDR2 SQIVND (reference sequence). The V segment lost 4 bases and the J segment 5 bases; nucleotides outside the gene matches: 5.

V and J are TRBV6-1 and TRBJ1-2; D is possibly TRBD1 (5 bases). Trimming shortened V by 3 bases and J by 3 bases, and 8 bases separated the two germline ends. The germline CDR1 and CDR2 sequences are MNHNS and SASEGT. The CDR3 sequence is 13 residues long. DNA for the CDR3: TGTGCCAGCAGTGAGGAGGGGTACTATGGCTACACCTTC. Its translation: CASSEEGYYGYTF.

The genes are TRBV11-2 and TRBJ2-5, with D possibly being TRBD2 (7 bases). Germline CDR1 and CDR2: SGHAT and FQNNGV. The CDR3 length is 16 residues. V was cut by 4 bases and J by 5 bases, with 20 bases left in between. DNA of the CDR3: TGTGCCAGCAGCTCGGGGGGCGAGGGCTGGGGGGAGACCCAGTACTTC. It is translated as CASSSGGEGWGETQYF. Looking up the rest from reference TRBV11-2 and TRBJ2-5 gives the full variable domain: EAGVAQSPRYKIIEKRQSVAFWCNPISGHATLYWYQQILGQGPKLLIQFQNNGVVDDSQLPKDRFSAERLKGVDSTLKIQPAKLEDSAVYLCASSSGGEGWGETQYFGPGTRLLVL.

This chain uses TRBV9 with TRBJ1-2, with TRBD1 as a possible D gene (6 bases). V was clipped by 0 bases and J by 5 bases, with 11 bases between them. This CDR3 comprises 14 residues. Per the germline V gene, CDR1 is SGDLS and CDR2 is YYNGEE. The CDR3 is CASSVGRGGYGYTF. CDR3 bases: TGTGCCAGCAGCGTAGGCAGGGGAGGGTATGGCTACACCTTC.

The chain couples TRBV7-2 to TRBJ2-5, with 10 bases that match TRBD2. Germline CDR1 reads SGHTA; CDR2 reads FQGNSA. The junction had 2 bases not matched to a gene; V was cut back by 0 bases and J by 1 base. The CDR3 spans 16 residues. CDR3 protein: CASSLAASGGQETQYF. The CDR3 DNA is TGTGCCAGCAGCTTAGCGGCTAGCGGGGGCCAAGAGACCCAGTACTTC.

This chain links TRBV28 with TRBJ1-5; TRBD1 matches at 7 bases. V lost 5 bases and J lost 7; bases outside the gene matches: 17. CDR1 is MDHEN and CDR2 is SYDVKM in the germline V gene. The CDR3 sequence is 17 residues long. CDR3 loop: CASSAGTVPFREQPQHF. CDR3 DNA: TGTGCCAGCAGTGCCGGGACAGTTCCCTTTAGAGAACAGCCCCAGCATTTT.

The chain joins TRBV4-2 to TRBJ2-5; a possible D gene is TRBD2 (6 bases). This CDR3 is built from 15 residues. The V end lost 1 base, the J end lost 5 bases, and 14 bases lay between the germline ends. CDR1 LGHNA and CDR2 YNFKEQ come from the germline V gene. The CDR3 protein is CASSQGVAGRETQYF. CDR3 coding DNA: TGTGCCAGCAGCCAAGGGGTCGCGGGGCGGGAGACCCAGTACTTC.

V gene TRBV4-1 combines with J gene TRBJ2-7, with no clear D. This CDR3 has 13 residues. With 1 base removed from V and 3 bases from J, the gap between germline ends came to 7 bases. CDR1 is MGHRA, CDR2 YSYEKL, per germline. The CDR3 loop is CASSQGALYEQYF. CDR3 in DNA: TGCGCCAGCAGCCAAGGGGCGCTCTACGAGCAGTACTTC.

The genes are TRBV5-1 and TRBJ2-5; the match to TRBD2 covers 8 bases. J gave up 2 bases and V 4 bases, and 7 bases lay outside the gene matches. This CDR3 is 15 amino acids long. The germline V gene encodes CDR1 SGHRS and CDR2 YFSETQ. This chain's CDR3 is CASSLGLAGQETQYF. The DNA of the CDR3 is TGCGCCAGCAGCCTCGGACTAGCCGGGCAAGAGACCCAGTACTTC.